The 10 T cell receptor beta chains reported below all come from one sample, sequenced in a study of control samples from healthy donors and cancer patients. The protocol was immunoSEQ multiplex PCR, while the TCRdb copy is restricted to in-frame clones and leaves out a portion. The sample shows 80,000 or so clones, 85% to 95% of them seen only once. Sequences were obtained from blood. The receptor source for this set is a woman aged 60 to 75 in good health.

J is TRBJ1-5 and V is TRBV19, with D perhaps matching TRBD1 (6 bases). Trimming left V 3 bases short and J 4 bases short, with 16 bases between. The length of the CDR3 is 16 residues. Germline values: CDR1 LNHDA, CDR2 SQIVND (reference sequence). CDR3 protein: CASSMGAAGRNQPQHF. CDR3 bases: TGTGCCAGTAGTATGGGGGCAGCTGGAAGGAATCAGCCCCAGCATTTT.

This chain joins TRBV23-1 and TRBJ2-5, with TRBD2 matching over 10 bases. TRBV23-1 is reported as an ORF; its role is uncertain. The CDR3 has 17 amino acids. After removal of 8 bases from V and 5 bases from J, the junction contained 17 bases not matched to a gene. The CDR3: CASCEGAGGPVHETQYF. The CDR3 coding sequence is TGCGCCAGCTGCGAGGGAGCGGGAGGGCCCGTCCACGAGACCCAGTACTTC.

The V call is TRBV7-8, the J call TRBJ1-5; 8 bases map to TRBD1. The germline V gene encodes CDR1 SGHVS and CDR2 FQNEAQ. V lost 4 bases to trimming and J lost 5 bases; unmatched junction nucleotides: 10. The CDR3 contains 16 residues. The CDR3 protein is CASSSGTGKNYQPQHF. CDR3 sequence (DNA): TGTGCCAGCAGCTCGGGGACAGGTAAAAATTATCAGCCCCAGCATTTT. Full variable domain (rest looked up from reference TRBV7-8 and TRBJ1-5): GAGVSQSPRYKVAKRGQDVALRCDPISGHVSLFWYQQALGQGPEFLTYFQNEAQLDKSGLPSDRFFAERPEGSVSTLKIQRTQQEDSAVYLCASSSGTGKNYQPQHFGDGTRLSIL.

The chain carries TRBV5-1 and TRBJ2-1, with D perhaps matching TRBD2 (6 bases). Trimming took off 4 bases at V and 3 bases at J, with 11 bases between the two ends. CDR3 size: 14 residues. Germline V gene lookup returns CDR1 SGHRS and CDR2 YFSETQ. The CDR3 reads CASSPRRGYNEQFF. CDR3 DNA sequence: TGCGCCAGCAGCCCCCGGCGGGGCTACAATGAGCAGTTCTTC.

The V gene is TRBV5-1, the J gene TRBJ2-2; either TRBD1 or TRBD2 may supply D (5 bases each). This CDR3 region has 15 residues. With 4 bases removed from V and 4 bases from J, the gap between germline ends came to 14 bases. Germline loops: CDR1 SGHRS, CDR2 YFSETQ. CDR3 region: CASSTTGTATGELFF. The DNA of the CDR3 is TGCGCCAGCAGCACGACCGGGACCGCCACCGGGGAGCTGTTTTTT.

The chain employs TRBV18 and TRBJ1-2; D not certain. With 2 bases removed from V and 3 bases from J, the gap between germline ends came to 10 bases. The CDR3 runs 14 residues. Germline CDR1 KGHSH, CDR2 LQKENI. CDR3 in DNA: TGTGCCAGCTCACCAGAGGAATGGGACTATGGCTACACCTTC. Translating it yields CASSPEEWDYGYTF.

The chain has TRBV19 and TRBJ2-7, with D maybe TRBD2 (5 bases). This CDR3 contains 14 residues. The germline V gene has CDR1 LNHDA and CDR2 SQIVND (reference sequence). The ends were cut back, 2 bases at V and 0 bases at J, with 8 bases in the middle. The CDR3 protein is CASSIQLGSYEQYF. CDR3 DNA: TGTGCCAGTAGTATACAACTAGGCTCCTACGAGCAGTACTTC.

V gene TRBV6-6 combines with J gene TRBJ1-1; the D gene is possibly TRBD1 (5 bases). V was pared by 10 bases and J by 3 bases, with 21 bases between. The V gene's germline CDR1 is MNHNY and CDR2 SVGAGI (reference sequence). This CDR3 spans 15 amino acids. The CDR3: CATTRGAGIDTEAFF. As DNA, the CDR3 is TGTGCCACCACCCGAGGGGCGGGGATCGACACTGAAGCTTTCTTT.

This clone appeared a single time. The chain recombines TRBV7-8 with TRBJ1-1; a possible D gene is TRBD1 (6 bases). From germline, CDR1 is SGHVS and CDR2 FQNEAQ. This CDR3 has 13 amino acids. Trimming cost V 5 bases and J 7 bases, with 14 bases left between them. The CDR3 bases are TGTGCCAGCAGCCCAGAACAGGGACTTGAAGCTTTCTTT. This codes for CASSPEQGLEAFF.

This chain links TRBV3-1 (or the pseudogene TRBV3-2) with TRBJ2-2; D unresolved. V gave up 1 base and J gave up 0 bases, with 9 bases separating them. Per the germline V gene, CDR1 is LGHDT and CDR2 is YNNKEL (reference sequence). This CDR3 spans 16 amino acids. CDR3 DNA sequence: TGTGCCAGCAGCCAAGCCGCGCAGACGAACACCGGGGAGCTGTTTTTT. Translation: CASSQAAQTNTGELFF.